Below, 28 T cell receptor beta chains from the same sample are listed, as sequenced in a study of blood T cell repertoires in COVID-19 (TCRdb year 2020). Receptors were amplified or captured by the immunoSEQ multiplex PCR assay. This is the immuneACCESS table as TCRdb keeps it, with only in-frame sequences that have V and J called. A part of the clones is gone; compared with another copy, unresolved V genes explain less than half, and the rest is unexplained. For this sample the table gives about 280,000 clones, of which 83% were detected only once. Together, the top ten hold 7.5% to 10% of the sample. The sample consisted of peripheral blood. These receptors were taken from a woman aged 45 to 65 who had recovered from COVID-19.

The chain couples TRBV24-1 to TRBJ2-3, with 7 bases fitting TRBD2. J lost 4 bases, V lost 4 bases, and 7 bases had no gene match. The CDR3 spans 15 residues. Germline V CDR1 and CDR2: KGHDR, SFDVKD. In DNA, the CDR3 is TGTGCCACCAGTGACCCCGGGACTAATCCAGATACGCAGTATTTT. This codes for CATSDPGTNPDTQYF.

This clone was detected only once. The gene calls are TRBV30 and TRBJ2-5, with 7 positions matching TRBD2. After removal of 2 bases from V and 5 bases from J, the junction contained 2 bases not matched to a gene. The CDR3 is 12 amino acids. Germline CDR1 and CDR2: GTSNPN and SVGIG (reference sequence). The DNA of the CDR3 is TGTGCCTGGAGTCAAGCGGGGGAGACCCAGTACTTC. It specifies CAWSQAGETQYF.

The rearrangement joins TRBV6-5 to TRBJ2-7; the D gene is possibly TRBD1 (6 bases). The germline CDR1 and CDR2 sequences are MNHEY and SVGAGI. Trimming took 2 bases from V and 0 from J, leaving 8 bases between them. The CDR3 sequence is 14 residues long. The DNA for the CDR3 is TGTGCCAGCAGTTACCAGGGGTCCTCCTACGAGCAGTACTTC. It yields the protein CASSYQGSSYEQYF.

This clone was found once. V usage is TRBV6-1 and J usage is TRBJ1-5, with D perhaps TRBD1 (5 bases). Germline CDR1 reads MNHNS; CDR2 reads SASEGT. The CDR3 runs 17 residues. V shed 3 bases and J shed 0 bases, with 15 bases lying between them. As DNA, the CDR3 is TGTGCCAGCAGTGAGCGGGACGTCAGGCATAGCAATCAGCCCCAGCATTTT. Translated, it gives CASSERDVRHSNQPQHF.

This sequence joins TRBV5-4 and TRBJ2-1, with D uncertain. CDR1 SGHNT and CDR2 YYREEE come from the germline V gene (reference sequence). There are 15 residues in the CDR3. The V gene lost 0 bases and the J gene lost 4 bases, with 11 bases spanning the gap. The CDR3 sequence is CASSLELPPYNEQFF. CDR3 nucleotide sequence: TGTGCCAGCAGCTTGGAGCTTCCCCCTTACAATGAGCAGTTCTTC.

The gene calls are TRBV19 and TRBJ1-2; 9 nucleotides match TRBD1. This CDR3 has 12 residues. V shed 11 bases and J 7 bases; nucleotides not matched to a gene: 8. Germline CDR1 reads LNHDA; CDR2 reads SQIVND (reference sequence). The chain's CDR3 is CASLDRGLGYTF. For the CDR3, the DNA is TGTGCCTCCCTGGACAGGGGACTTGGCTACACCTTC. Full variable domain (outside the CDR3, taken from reference TRBV19 and TRBJ1-2): DGGITQSPKYLFRKEGQNVTLSCEQNLNHDAMYWYRQDPGQGLRLIYYSQIVNDFQKGDIAEGYSVSREKKESFPLTVTSAQKNPTAFYLCASLDRGLGYTFGSGTRLTVV.

The sample holds a few counts of this clone. The V call is TRBV12-5, the J call TRBJ1-3, with D maybe TRBD1 (6 bases). Germline-derived CDR1 and CDR2 are LGHNT and FRNRAP. CDR3 length: 17 residues. Trimming cost V 1 base and J 0 bases, with 13 bases left between them. CDR3 in amino acids: CASGLDPDRNSGNTIYF. The CDR3 nucleotides read TGTGCTAGTGGTTTGGATCCGGACAGAAACTCTGGAAACACCATATATTTT.

The chain employs TRBV24-1 and TRBJ1-2, with 7 nucleotides matching TRBD1. Trimming at V came to 3 bases and at J to 8 bases, leaving 8 bases not matched to a gene. This CDR3 region has 14 residues. Germline V lookup: CDR1 KGHDR, CDR2 SFDVKD. The CDR3: CATSDPYRGRGYTF. CDR3 sequence (DNA): TGTGCCACCAGTGATCCCTACAGGGGAAGAGGCTACACCTTC.

The rearrangement joins TRBV12-2 to TRBJ2-5; the table calls TRBD2, which could not be checked here. TRBV12-2 is deemed a pseudogene. The CDR3 totals 14 residues. Here the CDR3 reads CASRSRGGLETQYF. The CDR3, as DNA: TGTGCAAGTCGCTCGCGGGGGGGCTTAGAGACCCAGTACTTC.

The chain joins TRBV4-3 to TRBJ2-7, with 8 bases fitting TRBD1. After removal of 4 bases from V and 3 bases from J, the junction contained 5 bases not matched to a gene. This CDR3 is 14 amino acids long. CDR1 is LGHNA, CDR2 YSLEER, per germline. The CDR3 here is CASSPGQGNYEQYF. CDR3 sequence (DNA): TGCGCCAGCAGCCCCGGACAGGGAAACTACGAGCAGTACTTC.

The chain recombines TRBV24-1 with TRBJ2-3; 13 bases are a match to TRBD2. The CDR3 is 17 residues long. Trimming took 4 bases from V and 5 from J; bases not matched to a gene: 8. CDR1 and CDR2 from the germline V gene are KGHDR and SFDVKD. Here the CDR3 reads CATSESAGLAGRDTQYF. CDR3 nucleotide sequence: TGTGCCACCAGTGAATCCGCGGGACTAGCGGGGAGAGATACGCAGTATTTT.

The chain recombines TRBV15 with TRBJ1-5, with 7 bases aligning to TRBD1. The CDR3 is made up of 16 amino acids. Germline values: CDR1 LNHNV, CDR2 YYDKDF (reference sequence). V shed 3 bases, J shed 4 bases, and the junction held 9 bases outside the gene matches. CDR3 bases: TGTGCCACCAGCAGCTCACAGGGGAACCCGAATCAGCCCCAGCATTTT. Translating it yields CATSSSQGNPNQPQHF.

The chain has TRBV7-6 and TRBJ1-3, with D tentatively TRBD1 (6 bases). CDR3 length equals 15 residues. V was pared by 3 bases and J by 0 bases, with 9 bases between. CDR1 and CDR2 from the germline V gene are SGHVS and FNYEAQ. CDR3 in amino acids: CASSLKGDSGNTIYF. The CDR3 DNA reads as TGTGCCAGCAGCTTGAAGGGGGACTCTGGAAACACCATATATTTT.

For this clone: Compared with germline, one end of the junction differs, possibly owing to a read error. CDR3 region: CASSVSGAGNSEAFF. The CDR3 DNA is TGTGCCAGCAGCGTTTCTGGGGCAGGGAACAGTGAAGCTTTCTTT. The V call is TRBV9, the J call TRBJ1-1; D possibly corresponds to TRBD1 (5 bases). The length of the CDR3 is 15 residues. The germline CDR1 and CDR2 sequences are SGDLS and YYNGEE.

This chain joins TRBV29-1 and TRBJ2-3; 9 bases line up with TRBD1. The CDR3 sequence is 16 residues long. Germline CDR1 reads SQVTM; CDR2 reads ANQGSEA. Trimming cost V 4 bases and J 0 bases; bases outside gene matches: 8. CDR3 DNA sequence: TGCAGCGTTGTAGGGGTTGGGACAGGGAGCACAGATACGCAGTATTTT. Residues: CSVVGVGTGSTDTQYF.

In its sample, this clone was seen once. This sequence joins TRBV19 and TRBJ2-5; TRBD1 is a possible D gene (5 bases). Germline assignment: CDR1 LNHDA and CDR2 SQIVND (reference sequence). There are 16 residues in the CDR3. Trimming took 7 bases from V and 1 from J, leaving 19 bases between them. This CDR3 reads CASTAPWGGIQETQYF. CDR3 nucleotides: TGTGCCAGTACCGCCCCGTGGGGCGGCATCCAAGAGACCCAGTACTTC. Supplemented by reference TRBV19 and TRBJ2-5, the full variable domain reads DGGITQSPKYLFRKEGQNVTLSCEQNLNHDAMYWYRQDPGQGLRLIYYSQIVNDFQKGDIAEGYSVSREKKESFPLTVTSAQKNPTAFYLCASTAPWGGIQETQYFGPGTRLLVL.

The V call is TRBV4-1, the J call TRBJ2-2; possible D gene TRBD1, 6 bases. V was trimmed by 5 bases and J by 0 bases, leaving 16 bases between them. The germline CDR1 and CDR2 sequences are MGHRA and YSYEKL. This CDR3 has 17 residues. Here the CDR3 DNA reads TGCGCCAGCAGCTTACCAACAGGGAATGCGAACACCGGGGAGCTGTTTTTT. It encodes CASSLPTGNANTGELFF.

The chain is built from TRBV6-2 or TRBV6-3 and TRBJ2-5; D not resolved. In germline, CDR1 is MNHEY, CDR2 SVGEGT. V lost 1 base to trimming and J lost 1 base, with 10 bases between them. This CDR3 has 15 residues. CDR3 nucleotide sequence: TGTGCCAGCAGTTACTGGCAGGTATTCCAAGAGACCCAGTACTTC. This gives the protein CASSYWQVFQETQYF.

This clone was picked up many times. The chain uses TRBV28 and TRBJ2-7; 11 bases are a match to TRBD2. The V gene end was trimmed by 8 bases and the J gene end by 7 bases; junction bases not matched to a gene: 7. This CDR3 comprises 13 residues. Germline CDR1 and CDR2: MDHEN and SYDVKM. The CDR3 DNA follows: TGTGCCAGCGCGACTAGCGGGACTAAAGAGCAGTACTTC. Amino acid sequence: CASATSGTKEQYF.

The chain is built from TRBV13 and TRBJ2-1, with D tentatively TRBD2 (5 bases). CDR1 and CDR2 from the germline V gene are PRHDT and FYEKMQ (reference sequence). V lost 5 bases and J 8 bases, leaving 13 bases between the germline ends. The CDR3 runs 13 residues. The CDR3 nucleotides are TGTGCCAGCAGCCCCGATCCCGGGGATGAGCAGTTCTTC. Amino acid sequence: CASSPDPGDEQFF. Variable domain in full (rest from reference TRBV13 and TRBJ2-1): AAGVIQSPRHLIKEKRETATLKCYPIPRHDTVYWYQQGPGQDPQFLISFYEKMQSDKGSIPDRFSAQQFSDYHSELNMSSLELGDSALYFCASSPDPGDEQFFGPGTRLTVL.

This chain joins TRBV6-5 and TRBJ2-1, with a tentative D call TRBD2 (5 bases). Germline CDR1 is MNHEY and CDR2 is SVGAGI. Deletions cut 7 bases from V and 5 bases from J, with 18 bases between. The CDR3 covers 15 residues. In DNA, the CDR3 is TGTGCCAGCAAGAGGGTATTGCGGGCCGACAATGAGCAGTTCTTC. Its protein product is CASKRVLRADNEQFF.

For the CDR3, the DNA is TGTGCCAGCAGTGATTACACAGGGACGTCTAACTATGGCTACACCTTC. It is translated as CASSDYTGTSNYGYTF. This sequence joins TRBV6-1 and TRBJ1-2; a weak D match, TRBD1 (6 bases). Deletions cut 3 bases from V and 0 bases from J, with 14 bases between. The CDR3 is 16 residues long. Germline V gene sequence: CDR1 MNHNS, CDR2 SASEGT.

The chain joins TRBV28 to TRBJ2-7; a weak D match, TRBD2 (6 bases). The CDR3 spans 14 residues. Germline assignment: CDR1 MDHEN and CDR2 SYDVKM. Trimming stripped 5 bases from V and 1 base from J, with 12 bases between. Here the CDR3 DNA reads TGTGCCAGCAGTCGGACTGGGGGGTCCTACGAGCAGTACTTC. Residues: CASSRTGGSYEQYF.

Note on this clone: One end of the junction does not line up with germline, which may come from a read error. The chain recombines TRBV3-1 (or the pseudogene TRBV3-2) with TRBJ2-5; D call uncertain. This CDR3 spans 12 amino acids. Per germline, CDR1 LGHDT and CDR2 YNNKEL (reference sequence). The CDR3 bases are TGTGCCAGCAGCTTTGCCAAAGAGTCCCAGTACTTC. It specifies CASSFAKESQYF.

This clone was seen only once. The chain joins TRBV9 to TRBJ2-5, with 7 bases fitting TRBD1. The CDR3 spans 17 residues. Germline V gives CDR1 SGDLS, CDR2 YYNGEE. V lost 4 bases and J lost 2; bases outside the gene matches: 14. In DNA form, the CDR3 reads TGTGCCAGCAGCTTATCAACCCCGACAGGGCTACAAGAGACCCAGTACTTC. Protein sequence: CASSLSTPTGLQETQYF.

The V and J genes are TRBV9 and TRBJ1-6, with TRBD1 identical over 9 bases. Per germline, CDR1 SGDLS and CDR2 YYNGEE. CDR3 length equals 15 residues. With V trimmed by 4 bases and J by 7 bases, 6 bases remained unmatched. The CDR3 spells CASSLAGQGNSPLHF. The CDR3 nucleotides read TGTGCCAGCAGCCTCGCCGGACAGGGGAATTCACCCCTCCACTTT.

V and J are TRBV9 and TRBJ2-7; 11 bases align to TRBD1. Trimming cost V 3 bases and J 6 bases; bases outside gene matches: 11. CDR3 size: 16 residues. Germline V CDR1 and CDR2: SGDLS, YYNGEE. This CDR3 is CASSDSPDRGLVEQYF. CDR3 bases: TGTGCCAGCAGCGACAGCCCGGACAGGGGGCTGGTCGAGCAGTACTTC. Looking up the rest from reference TRBV9 and TRBJ2-7 gives the full variable domain: DSGVTQTPKHLITATGQRVTLRCSPRSGDLSVYWYQQSLDQGLQFLIQYYNGEERAKGNILERFSAQQFPDLHSELNLSSLELGDSALYFCASSDSPDRGLVEQYFGPGTRLTVT.

The rearrangement uses TRBV28 and TRBJ2-5, with D possibly being TRBD1 (5 bases). Germline CDR1 reads MDHEN; CDR2 reads SYDVKM. Trimming removed 5 bases from V and 4 bases from J, with 11 bases in between. This CDR3 contains 13 residues. As DNA, the CDR3 is TGTGCCAGCAGTCCGACAGTCGGAGAGACCCAGTACTTC. Translated: CASSPTVGETQYF. The full variable domain, in which reference TRBV28 and TRBJ2-5 provide the parts outside the CDR3, is DVKVTQSSRYLVKRTGEKVFLECVQDMDHENMFWYRQDPGLGLRLIYFSYDVKMKEKGDIPEGYSVSREKKERFSLILESASTNQTSMYLCASSPTVGETQYFGPGTRLLVL.